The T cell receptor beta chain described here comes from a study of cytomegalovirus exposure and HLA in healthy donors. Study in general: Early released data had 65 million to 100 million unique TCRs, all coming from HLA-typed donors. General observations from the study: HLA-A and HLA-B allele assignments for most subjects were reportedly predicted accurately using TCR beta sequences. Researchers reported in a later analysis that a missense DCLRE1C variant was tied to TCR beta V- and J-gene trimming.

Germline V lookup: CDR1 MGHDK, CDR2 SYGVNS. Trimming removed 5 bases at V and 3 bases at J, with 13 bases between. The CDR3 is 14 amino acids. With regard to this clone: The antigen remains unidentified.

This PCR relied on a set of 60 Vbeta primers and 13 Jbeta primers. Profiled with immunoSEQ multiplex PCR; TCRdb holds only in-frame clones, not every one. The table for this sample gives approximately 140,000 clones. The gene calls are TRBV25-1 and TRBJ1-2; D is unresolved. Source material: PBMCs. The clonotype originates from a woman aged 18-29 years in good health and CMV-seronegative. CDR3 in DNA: TGTGCCAGCAGTCGACGGAGCCTCGACTATGGCTACACCTTC. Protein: CASSRRSLDYGYTF.